Presented here are 4 T cell receptor beta chains from one specimen sequenced in a study of shared clonotypes between healthy human individuals. The table came from immunoSEQ multiplex PCR; TCRdb's copy has only in-frame clones and leaves some out. The sample has under 600,000 clones; about 96% are singletons. Sequencing input: naive CD4+ T cells sorted from blood. The sample's subset: CD45RA+ positively selected. The source is a woman between 25 and 40 years old in good health.

CDR3 residues: CASSLTGLGETQYF. As DNA, the CDR3 is TGCGCCAGCAGCTTAACAGGGCTCGGAGAGACCCAGTACTTC. This chain links TRBV5-1 with TRBJ2-5, with D maybe TRBD1 (6 bases). V shed 2 bases and J shed 4 bases, with 12 bases lying between them. Germline V gene data show CDR1 as SGHRS and CDR2 as YFSETQ. The CDR3 contains 14 residues. The whole variable domain, remainder taken from reference TRBV5-1 and TRBJ2-5, is KAGVTQTPRYLIKTRGQQVTLSCSPISGHRSVSWYQQTPGQGLQFLFEYFSETQRNKGNFPGRFSGRQFSNSRSEMNVSTLELGDSALYLCASSLTGLGETQYFGPGTRLLVL.

The genes are TRBV6-1 and TRBJ1-1, with D uncertain. CDR3 length: 14 amino acids. The germline CDR1 and CDR2 sequences are MNHNS and SASEGT. Trimming took 2 bases from V and 0 from J, leaving 7 bases between them. CDR3 protein: CASSEYGLNTEAFF. CDR3 DNA sequence: TGTGCCAGCAGTGAATACGGACTGAACACTGAAGCTTTCTTT.

The chain links TRBV5-1 to TRBJ2-3; TRBD2 might be the D (6 bases). The CDR3 totals 14 residues. Germline V gene sequence: CDR1 SGHRS, CDR2 YFSETQ. Trimming removed 4 bases at V and 2 bases at J, with 11 bases between. The CDR3 protein is CASSPSGHTDTQYF. The CDR3 nucleotides are TGCGCCAGCAGCCCAAGCGGGCACACAGATACGCAGTATTTT.

V usage is TRBV7-2 and J usage is TRBJ1-5; no firm D call. Germline CDR1 is SGHTA and CDR2 is FQGNSA. The V end was cut by 5 bases, the J end by 0 bases, with 8 bases between. The CDR3 runs 14 residues. CDR3 protein: CASSPRNSNQPQHF. The CDR3 bases are TGTGCCAGCAGCCCCCGAAATAGCAATCAGCCCCAGCATTTT.